One sample yielded the 10 T cell receptor beta chains listed below, sequenced in a study of T cells in Graves' hyperthyroidism and ophthalmopathy. Researchers amplified the TCR beta CDR3 regions from RNA transcripts. A set of HTBI primers served as the primers for a first-round RT-PCR of the TCR CDR3. TCRdb re-analysed the multiplex PCR reads in MiXCR, keeping a single row per CDR3 protein. The sample shows a few hundred thousand distinct CDR3 sequences, around 45% of them seen only once. Specimen: peripheral blood or thyroid tissue (not recorded which). The receptors were gathered from a woman between 18 and 29 years old with Graves' hyperthyroidism.

The chain carries TRBV7-7 and TRBJ1-3; no definite D call. Germline V lookup: CDR1 SSHAT, CDR2 FNYEAQ (reference sequence). Trimming pared 5 bases from V and 7 bases from J, leaving 12 bases between. This CDR3 spans 13 amino acids. The CDR3 spells CASSQDGRNTIYF. The CDR3, as DNA: TGTGCCAGCAGCCAAGATGGGAGGAACACCATATATTTT.

The chain employs TRBV24-1 and TRBJ2-7; D gene ambiguous. CDR3 length: 10 residues. Trimming shortened V by 0 bases and J by 10 bases, and 3 bases separated the two germline ends. Germline lookup yields CDR1 KGHDR and CDR2 SFDVKD. CDR3 residues: CATSDLGQYF. The CDR3 nucleotides are TGTGCCACCAGTGATTTGGGACAGTACTTC.

The chain carries TRBV19 and TRBJ1-1; no clear D. CDR1 and CDR2 (germline): LNHDA, SQIVND (reference sequence). The V gene lost 8 bases and the J gene lost 4 bases, with 14 bases spanning the gap. The CDR3 covers 13 residues. The CDR3 DNA reads as TGTGCCAGTTACTCGAAGTGGGCCACTGAAGCTTTCTTT. The encoded protein is CASYSKWATEAFF. The whole variable domain, remainder taken from reference TRBV19 and TRBJ1-1, is DGGITQSPKYLFRKEGQNVTLSCEQNLNHDAMYWYRQDPGQGLRLIYYSQIVNDFQKGDIAEGYSVSREKKESFPLTVTSAQKNPTAFYLCASYSKWATEAFFGQGTRLTVV.

This chain uses TRBV24-1 with TRBJ2-7; TRBD1 aligns across 10 bases. The CDR3 is made up of 15 amino acids. Germline V gene data show CDR1 as KGHDR and CDR2 as SFDVKD. V lost 3 bases, J lost 5 bases, and 6 bases stayed unmatched. DNA of the CDR3: TGTGCCACCAGTGATCATAAGACAGGGGGCAACGAGCAGTACTTC. Its protein product is CATSDHKTGGNEQYF.

This chain links TRBV11-1 with TRBJ2-7, with TRBD2 matching 13 bases. Germline trimming cut 5 bases from V and 7 bases from J; bases unmatched to any gene: 8. CDR3 size: 15 residues. CDR1 SGHAT and CDR2 FQDESV come from the germline V gene (reference sequence). The CDR3 spells CASSPGLAGANEQYF. CDR3 DNA: TGTGCCAGCAGCCCCGGACTAGCGGGGGCCAATGAGCAGTACTTC. Supplemented by reference TRBV11-1 and TRBJ2-7, the full variable domain reads EAEVAQSPRYKITEKSQAVAFWCDPISGHATLYWYRQILGQGPELLVQFQDESVVDDSQLPKDRFSAERLKGVDSTLKIQPAELGDSAMYLCASSPGLAGANEQYFGPGTRLTVT.

The CDR3 region has the DNA TGCAGCGTTGAAGGAAGGGCGTACAATGAGCAGTTCTTC. It yields the protein CSVEGRAYNEQFF. The rearrangement links TRBV29-1 to TRBJ2-1; D not resolved. This CDR3 is 13 amino acids long. Germline V lookup: CDR1 SQVTM, CDR2 ANQGSEA. V lost 1 base to trimming and J lost 4 bases, with 8 bases between them.

This clonotype was seen only a few times. The chain uses TRBV3-1 and TRBJ2-7; TRBD1 matches at 10 bases. CDR1 LGHDT and CDR2 YNNKEL come from the germline V gene (reference sequence). The J segment lost 6 bases and the V segment lost 0 bases, leaving 8 bases of the junction unmatched. The CDR3 runs to 16 residues. DNA for the CDR3: TGTGCCAGCAGCCAAGATTCAGGGACAGGGGCGAGCGAGCAGTACTTC. It yields the protein CASSQDSGTGASEQYF.

This clonotype was recorded at least ten times. V and J are TRBV28 and TRBJ1-2; D ambiguous. Looked up from germline, CDR1 is MDHEN and CDR2 is SYDVKM. Trimming shortened V by 4 bases and J by 4 bases, and 10 bases separated the two germline ends. The CDR3 totals 13 residues. In nucleotides, the CDR3 is TGTGCCAGCAGTTCCCCCCCGGGCTATGGCTACACCTTC. Translation: CASSSPPGYGYTF.

The gene calls are TRBV30 and TRBJ1-1, with 10 positions matching TRBD1. J gave up 5 bases and V 5 bases, and 5 bases lay outside the gene matches. The CDR3 is made up of 13 amino acids. CDR1 is GTSNPN, CDR2 SVGIG, per germline (reference sequence). The CDR3 loop is CAWGQGGGTEAFF. CDR3 nucleotide sequence: TGTGCCTGGGGACAGGGGGGGGGAACTGAAGCTTTCTTT.

This clonotype has ten or more counts. V is TRBV4-1 and J is TRBJ2-7, with D possibly TRBD1 on 6 matching bases. Germline V gene sequence: CDR1 MGHRA, CDR2 YSYEKL. The V and J ends lost 4 bases and 3 bases respectively, with 16 bases between them. This CDR3 region has 15 residues. CDR3 sequence reads: CASSPDSDWGYEQYF. The CDR3 DNA reads as TGCGCCAGCAGCCCGGACAGCGATTGGGGCTACGAGCAGTACTTC.